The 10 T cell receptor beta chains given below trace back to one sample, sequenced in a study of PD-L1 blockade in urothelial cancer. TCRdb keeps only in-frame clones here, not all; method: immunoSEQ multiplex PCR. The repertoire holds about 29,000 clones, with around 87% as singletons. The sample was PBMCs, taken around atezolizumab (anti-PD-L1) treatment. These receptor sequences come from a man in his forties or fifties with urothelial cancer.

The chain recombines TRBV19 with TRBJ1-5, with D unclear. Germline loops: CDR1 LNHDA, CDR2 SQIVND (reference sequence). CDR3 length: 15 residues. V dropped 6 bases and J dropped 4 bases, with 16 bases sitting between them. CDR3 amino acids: CASRRAGNSNQPQHF. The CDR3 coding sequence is TGTGCCAGTAGGAGAGCAGGAAACTCAAATCAGCCCCAGCATTTT.

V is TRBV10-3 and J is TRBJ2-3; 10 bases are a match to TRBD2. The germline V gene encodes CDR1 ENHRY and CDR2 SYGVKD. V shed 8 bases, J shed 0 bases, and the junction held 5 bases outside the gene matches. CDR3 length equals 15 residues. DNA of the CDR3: TGTGCCATCGGGGTAGCGGGGGGAAGCACAGATACGCAGTATTTT. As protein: CAIGVAGGSTDTQYF.

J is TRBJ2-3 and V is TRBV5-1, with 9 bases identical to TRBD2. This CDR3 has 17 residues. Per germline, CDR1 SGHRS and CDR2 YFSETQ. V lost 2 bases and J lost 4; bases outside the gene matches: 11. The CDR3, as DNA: TGCGCCAGCAGCTTATGGAGCGGGGGGACCTTGCCAGATACGCAGTATTTT. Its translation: CASSLWSGGTLPDTQYF.

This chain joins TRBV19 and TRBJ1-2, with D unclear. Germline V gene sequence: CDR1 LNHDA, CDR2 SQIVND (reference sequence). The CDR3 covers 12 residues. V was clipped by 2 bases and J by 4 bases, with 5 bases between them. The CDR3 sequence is CASSISVYGYTF. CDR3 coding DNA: TGTGCCAGTAGTATATCCGTCTATGGCTACACCTTC.

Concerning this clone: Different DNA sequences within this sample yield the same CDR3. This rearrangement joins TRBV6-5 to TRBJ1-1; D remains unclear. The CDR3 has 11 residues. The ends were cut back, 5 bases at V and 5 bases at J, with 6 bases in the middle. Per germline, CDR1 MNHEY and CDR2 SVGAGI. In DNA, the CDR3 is TGTGCCAGCAGTACCGGGACTGAAGCTTTCTTT. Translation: CASSTGTEAFF.

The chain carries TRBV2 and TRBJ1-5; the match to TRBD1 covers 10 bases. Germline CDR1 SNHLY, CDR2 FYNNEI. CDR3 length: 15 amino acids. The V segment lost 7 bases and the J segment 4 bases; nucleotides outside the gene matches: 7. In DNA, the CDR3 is TGTGCCAGCACCCCGGGACAGGGGACTAATCAGCCCCAGCATTTT. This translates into CASTPGQGTNQPQHF.

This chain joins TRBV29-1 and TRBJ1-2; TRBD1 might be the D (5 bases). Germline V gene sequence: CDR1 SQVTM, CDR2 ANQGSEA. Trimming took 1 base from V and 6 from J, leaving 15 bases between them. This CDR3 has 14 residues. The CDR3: CSVEGGGVEHGYTF. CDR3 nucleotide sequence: TGCAGCGTTGAAGGGGGCGGTGTCGAGCATGGCTACACCTTC. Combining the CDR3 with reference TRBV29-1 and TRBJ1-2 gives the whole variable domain SAVISQKPSRDICQRGTSLTIQCQVDSQVTMMFWYRQQPGQSLTLIATANQGSEATYESGFVIDKFPISRPNLTFSTLTVSNMSPEDSSIYLCSVEGGGVEHGYTFGSGTRLTVV.

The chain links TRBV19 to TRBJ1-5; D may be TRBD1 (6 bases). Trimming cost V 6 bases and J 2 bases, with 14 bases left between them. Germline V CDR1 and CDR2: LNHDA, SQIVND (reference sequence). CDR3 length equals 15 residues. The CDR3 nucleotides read TGTGCCAGTAGATCGCAGGGGAACGGCAATCAGCCCCAGCATTTT. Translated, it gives CASRSQGNGNQPQHF.

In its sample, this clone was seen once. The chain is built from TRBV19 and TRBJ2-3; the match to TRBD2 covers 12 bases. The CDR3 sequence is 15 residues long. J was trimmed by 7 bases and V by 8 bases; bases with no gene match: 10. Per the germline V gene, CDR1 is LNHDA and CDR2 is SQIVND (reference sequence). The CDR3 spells CASGASGGAVYTQYF. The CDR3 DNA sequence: TGTGCCAGTGGGGCTAGCGGGGGGGCCGTTTATACGCAGTATTTT.

The CDR3 bases are TGCGCCAGCAGCCAAGATCCTGGCGGGAACCCCTACGAGCAGTACTTC. Translation: CASSQDPGGNPYEQYF. V and J are TRBV4-3 and TRBJ2-7; possible D gene TRBD2, 6 bases. The CDR3 consists of 16 residues. V lost 0 bases, J lost 2 bases, and 14 bases lay in between. The V gene's germline CDR1 is LGHNA and CDR2 YSLEER.